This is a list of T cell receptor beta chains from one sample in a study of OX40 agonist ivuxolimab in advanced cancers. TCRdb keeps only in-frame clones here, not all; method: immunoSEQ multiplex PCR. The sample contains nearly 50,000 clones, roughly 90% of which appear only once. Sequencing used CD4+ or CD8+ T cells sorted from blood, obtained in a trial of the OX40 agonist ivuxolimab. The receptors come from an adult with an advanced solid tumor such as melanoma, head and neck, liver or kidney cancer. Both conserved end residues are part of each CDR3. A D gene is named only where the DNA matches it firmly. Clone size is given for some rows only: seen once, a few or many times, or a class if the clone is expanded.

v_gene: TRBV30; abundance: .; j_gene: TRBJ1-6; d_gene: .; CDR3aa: CAWGAGTPRSPLHF; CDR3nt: TGTGCCTGGGGGGCCGGGACTCCTAGGTCACCCCTCCACTTT
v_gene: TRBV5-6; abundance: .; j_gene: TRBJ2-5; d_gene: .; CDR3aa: CASSWSEETQYF; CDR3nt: TGTGCCAGCAGCTGGAGCGAGGAGACCCAGTACTTC
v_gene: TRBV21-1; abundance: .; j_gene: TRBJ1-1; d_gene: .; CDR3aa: CASSKRGLDRLNTEAFF; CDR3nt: TGTGCCAGCAGCAAACGTGGGCTGGACAGGTTGAACACTGAAGCTTTCTTT
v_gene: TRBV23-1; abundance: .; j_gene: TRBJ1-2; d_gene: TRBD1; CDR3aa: CASSQKGQGACGYTF; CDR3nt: TGCGCCAGCAGTCAAAAGGGACAGGGGGCTTGTGGCTACACCTTC
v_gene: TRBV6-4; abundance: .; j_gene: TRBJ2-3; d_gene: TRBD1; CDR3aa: CASSRDRGFYGRYTDTQYF; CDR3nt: TGTGCCAGCAGTAGGGACAGGGGGTTCTATGGGCGGTACACAGATACGCAGTATTTT
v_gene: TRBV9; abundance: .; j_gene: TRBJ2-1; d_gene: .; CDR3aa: CASSVASALSYNEQFF; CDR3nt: TGTGCCAGCAGCGTGGCTAGCGCCTTGTCTTACAATGAGCAGTTCTTC
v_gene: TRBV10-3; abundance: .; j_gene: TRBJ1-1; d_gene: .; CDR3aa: CAISREGTEAFF; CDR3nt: TGTGCCATCAGCAGGGAGGGCACTGAAGCTTTCTTT
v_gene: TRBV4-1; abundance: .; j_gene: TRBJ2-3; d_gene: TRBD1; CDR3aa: CASSQAGQGEYTQYF; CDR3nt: TGCGCCAGCAGCCAAGCGGGACAGGGGGAATATACGCAGTATTTT
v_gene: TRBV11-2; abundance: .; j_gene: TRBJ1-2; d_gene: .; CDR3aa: CASSLSGENYGYTF; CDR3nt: TGTGCCAGCAGCTTATCAGGGGAGAACTATGGCTACACCTTC
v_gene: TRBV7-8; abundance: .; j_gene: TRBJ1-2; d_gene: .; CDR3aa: CASSLAGQNYGYTF; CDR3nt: TGTGCCAGCAGCTTAGCCGGCCAGAACTATGGCTACACCTTC
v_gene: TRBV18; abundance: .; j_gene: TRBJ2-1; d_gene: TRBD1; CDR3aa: CASSPLQGGEQFF; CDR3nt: TGTGCCAGCTCACCACTACAGGGGGGTGAGCAGTTCTTC
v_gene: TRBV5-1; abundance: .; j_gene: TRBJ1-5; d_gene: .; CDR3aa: CASSPDGYSNQPQHF; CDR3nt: TGCGCCAGCAGCCCGGACGGGTATAGCAATCAGCCCCAGCATTTT
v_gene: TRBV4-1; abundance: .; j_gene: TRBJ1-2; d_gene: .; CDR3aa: CASSQDYPLTVYGYTF; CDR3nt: TGCGCCAGCAGCCAAGATTACCCCCTGACGGTTTATGGCTACACCTTC
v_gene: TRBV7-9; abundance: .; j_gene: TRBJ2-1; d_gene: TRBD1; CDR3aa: CASSLGTGLANEQFF; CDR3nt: TGTGCCAGCAGCTTAGGGACAGGACTGGCCAATGAGCAGTTCTTC
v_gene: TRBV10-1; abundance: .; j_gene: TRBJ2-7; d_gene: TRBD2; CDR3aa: CASSESSGAQTYEQYF; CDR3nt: TGCGCCAGCAGTGAGTCTAGCGGGGCCCAGACTTACGAGCAGTACTTC
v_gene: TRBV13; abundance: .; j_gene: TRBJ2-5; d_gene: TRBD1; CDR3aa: CASSLGRTGSETQYF; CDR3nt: TGTGCCAGCAGCTTAGGGAGGACAGGGAGCGAGACCCAGTACTTC
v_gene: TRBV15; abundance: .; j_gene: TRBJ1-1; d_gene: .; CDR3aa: CATSREGSTGNTEAFF; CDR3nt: TGTGCCACCAGCAGAGAGGGTTCTACAGGGAACACTGAAGCTTTCTTT
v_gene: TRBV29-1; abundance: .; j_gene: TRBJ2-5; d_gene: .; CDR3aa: CSVGLLGYETQYF; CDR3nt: TGCAGCGTTGGTCTCCTGGGCTACGAGACCCAGTACTTC
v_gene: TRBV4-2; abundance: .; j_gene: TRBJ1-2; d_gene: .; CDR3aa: CASRPTDANYGYTF; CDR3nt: TGTGCCAGCAGGCCGACAGACGCTAACTATGGCTACACCTTC
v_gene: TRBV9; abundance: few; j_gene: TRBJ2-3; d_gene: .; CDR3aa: CASSVDGGRVDTQYF; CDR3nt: TGTGCCAGCAGCGTAGATGGGGGGCGAGTAGATACGCAGTATTTT
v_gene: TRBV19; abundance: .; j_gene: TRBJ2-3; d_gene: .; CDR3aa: CASSLEGGPTDTQYF; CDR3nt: TGTGCCAGTAGTTTAGAGGGAGGCCCCACAGATACGCAGTATTTT
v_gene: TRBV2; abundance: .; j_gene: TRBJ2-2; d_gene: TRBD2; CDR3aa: CASTLLAGWAGELFF; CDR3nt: TGTGCCAGCACACTACTAGCGGGATGGGCCGGGGAGCTGTTTTTT
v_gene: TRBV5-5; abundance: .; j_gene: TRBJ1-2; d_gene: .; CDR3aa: CASSHGLSGAGLYGYTF; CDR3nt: TGTGCCAGCAGCCATGGGCTCTCAGGGGCAGGCCTATATGGCTACACCTTC
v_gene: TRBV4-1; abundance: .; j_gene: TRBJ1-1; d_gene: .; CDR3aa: CASSQVQAARTEAFF; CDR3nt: TGCGCCAGCAGCCAAGTCCAGGCCGCGAGGACTGAAGCTTTCTTT
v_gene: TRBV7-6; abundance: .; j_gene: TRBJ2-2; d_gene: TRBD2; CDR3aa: CASSSGGLAVRTGELFF; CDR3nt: TGTGCCAGCAGCTCAGGGGGACTAGCGGTACGCACCGGGGAGCTGTTTTTT
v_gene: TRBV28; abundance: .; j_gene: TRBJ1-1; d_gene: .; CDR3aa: CASSEVPTEAFF; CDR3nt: TGTGCCAGCAGTGAGGTCCCCACTGAAGCTTTCTTT
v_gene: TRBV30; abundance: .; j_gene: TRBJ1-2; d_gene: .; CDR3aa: CAWVGTNYGYTF; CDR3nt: TGTGCCTGGGTCGGGACAAACTATGGCTACACCTTC